This T cell receptor beta chain was recorded in a study of blood T cells in healthy people across ages. This clonotype was seen a handful of times. Its antigen is not known. Study findings and constraints: Significant beta diversity loss was already apparent by age roughly 44, declining roughly linearly.

A second roughly 7 to 11 cycle PCR used barcoded and J-beta primers. TCRdb reprocessed the 5' RACE reads via MiXCR and lists one record per CDR3 protein. The profile shows around 1,500,000 distinct CDR3 sequences, 28% of them singletons. From germline, CDR1 is LGHDT and CDR2 YNNKEL (reference sequence). The CDR3 length is 20 residues. The sequenced material came from blood. The V and J genes are TRBV3-1 and TRBJ2-5, with 8 nucleotides matching TRBD2. The tail of the sequence fits TRBJ2-7 better, so the J call may be wrong. The TCR originated in a woman in her twenties or thirties in good health. The CDR3 DNA reads as TGTGCCAGCAGCCAAGAAGGGGGGGCGGGGGGCCAGAAAAGGTACGACGAGCAGTACTTC. This codes for CASSQEGGAGGQKRYDEQYF.